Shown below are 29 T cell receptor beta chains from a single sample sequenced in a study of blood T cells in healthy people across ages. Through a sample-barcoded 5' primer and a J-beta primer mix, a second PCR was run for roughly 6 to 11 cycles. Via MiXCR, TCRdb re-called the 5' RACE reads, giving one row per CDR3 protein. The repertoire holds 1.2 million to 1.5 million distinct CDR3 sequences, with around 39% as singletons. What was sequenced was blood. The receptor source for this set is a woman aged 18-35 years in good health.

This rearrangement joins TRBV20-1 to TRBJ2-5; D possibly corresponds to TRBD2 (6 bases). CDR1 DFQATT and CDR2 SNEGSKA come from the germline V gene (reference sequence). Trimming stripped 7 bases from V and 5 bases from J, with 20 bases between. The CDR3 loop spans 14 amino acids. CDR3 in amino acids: CSGTTPGAGETQYF. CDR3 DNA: TGCAGTGGAACGACGCCCGGGGCGGGGGAGACCCAGTACTTC.

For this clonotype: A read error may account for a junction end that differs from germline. The CDR3 nucleotides read TGTGCCAGCAGCCGAGGAACAGGCGGGGCCAACGCCCTGACTTTC. Translation: CASSRGTGGANALTF. The rearrangement links TRBV28 to TRBJ2-6; a weak D match, TRBD2 (6 bases). The CDR3 extends over 15 amino acids. Germline V gives CDR1 MDHEN, CDR2 SYDVKM.

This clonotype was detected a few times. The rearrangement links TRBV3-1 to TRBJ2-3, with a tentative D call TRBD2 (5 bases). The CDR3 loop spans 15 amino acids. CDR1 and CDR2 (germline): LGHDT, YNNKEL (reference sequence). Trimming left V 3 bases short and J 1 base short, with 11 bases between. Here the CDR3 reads CASSHVSGGTDTQYF. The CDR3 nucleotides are TGTGCCAGCAGCCACGTAAGCGGTGGCACAGATACGCAGTATTTT.

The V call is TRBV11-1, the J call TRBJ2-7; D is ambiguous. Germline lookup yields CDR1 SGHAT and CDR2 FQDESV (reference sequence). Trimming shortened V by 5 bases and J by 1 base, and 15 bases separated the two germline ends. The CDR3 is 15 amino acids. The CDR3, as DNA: TGTGCCAGCAGCCCCCTCCATTCCTCGTCCTACGAGCAGTACTTC. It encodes CASSPLHSSSYEQYF. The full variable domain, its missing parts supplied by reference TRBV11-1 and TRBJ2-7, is EAEVAQSPRYKITEKSQAVAFWCDPISGHATLYWYRQILGQGPELLVQFQDESVVDDSQLPKDRFSAERLKGVDSTLKIQPAELGDSAMYLCASSPLHSSSYEQYFGPGTRLTVT.

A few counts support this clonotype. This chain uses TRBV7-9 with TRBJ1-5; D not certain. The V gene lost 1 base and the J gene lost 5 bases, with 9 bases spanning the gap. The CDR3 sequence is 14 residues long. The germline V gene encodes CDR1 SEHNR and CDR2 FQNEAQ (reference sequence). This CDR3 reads CASSLDLLDQPQHF. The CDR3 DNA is TGTGCCAGCAGCTTAGACCTCCTCGATCAGCCCCAGCATTTT.

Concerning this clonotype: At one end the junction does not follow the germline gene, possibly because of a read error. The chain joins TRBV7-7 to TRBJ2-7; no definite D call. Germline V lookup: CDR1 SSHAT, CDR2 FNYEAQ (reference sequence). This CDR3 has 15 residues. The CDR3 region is CASSLEDGPIGKQYF. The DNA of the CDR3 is TGTGCTAGCAGCTTAGAGGATGGACCGATTGGTAAGCAGTACTTC.

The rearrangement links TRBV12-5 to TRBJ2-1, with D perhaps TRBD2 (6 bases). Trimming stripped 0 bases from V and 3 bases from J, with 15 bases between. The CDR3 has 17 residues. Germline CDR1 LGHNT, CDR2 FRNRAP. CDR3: CASGLVLGGSGYNEQFF. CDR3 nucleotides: TGTGCTAGTGGTTTGGTACTTGGGGGGAGTGGCTACAATGAGCAGTTCTTC.

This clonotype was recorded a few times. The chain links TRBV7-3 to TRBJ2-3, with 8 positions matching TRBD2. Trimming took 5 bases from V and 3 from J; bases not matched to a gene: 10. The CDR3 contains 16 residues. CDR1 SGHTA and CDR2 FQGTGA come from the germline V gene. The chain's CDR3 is CASSLRGGGSTDTQYF. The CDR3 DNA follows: TGTGCCAGCAGCCTCCGGGGCGGGGGGTCAACAGATACGCAGTATTTT.

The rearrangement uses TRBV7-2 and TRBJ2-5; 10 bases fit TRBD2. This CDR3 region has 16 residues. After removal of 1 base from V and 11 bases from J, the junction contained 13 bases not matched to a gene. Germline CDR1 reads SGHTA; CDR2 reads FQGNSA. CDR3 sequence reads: CASSLVTGLAANEQYF. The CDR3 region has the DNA TGTGCCAGCAGCTTAGTTACAGGACTAGCGGCAAATGAGCAGTACTTC.

The CDR3 region is CAISSDNEQYF. The CDR3 DNA follows: TGTGCCATCAGCTCTGACAATGAGCAGTACTTC. The chain links TRBV10-3 to TRBJ2-7; D remains unclear. V shed 6 bases and J shed 7 bases, with 10 bases lying between them. The CDR3 sequence is 11 residues long. Germline values: CDR1 ENHRY, CDR2 SYGVKD.

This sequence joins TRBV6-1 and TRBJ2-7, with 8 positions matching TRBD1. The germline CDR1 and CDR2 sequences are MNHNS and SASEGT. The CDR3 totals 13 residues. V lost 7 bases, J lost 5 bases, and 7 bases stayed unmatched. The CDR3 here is CASKGQVIDEQYF. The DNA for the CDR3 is TGTGCCAGCAAGGGACAGGTTATCGACGAGCAGTACTTC.

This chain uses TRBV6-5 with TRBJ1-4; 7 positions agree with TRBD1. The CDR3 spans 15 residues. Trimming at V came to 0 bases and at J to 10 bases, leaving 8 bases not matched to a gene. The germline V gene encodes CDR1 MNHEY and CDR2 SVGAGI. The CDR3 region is CASSYSRQGVIKLFF. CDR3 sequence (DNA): TGTGCCAGCAGTTACTCGAGGCAGGGGGTTATAAAACTGTTTTTT.

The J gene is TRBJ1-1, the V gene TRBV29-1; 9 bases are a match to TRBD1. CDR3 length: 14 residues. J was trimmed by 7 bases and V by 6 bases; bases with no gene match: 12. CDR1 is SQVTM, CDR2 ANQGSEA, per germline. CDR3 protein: CSVDYPGQGLEAFF. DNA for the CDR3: TGCAGCGTCGATTATCCGGGACAGGGCCTTGAAGCTTTCTTT.

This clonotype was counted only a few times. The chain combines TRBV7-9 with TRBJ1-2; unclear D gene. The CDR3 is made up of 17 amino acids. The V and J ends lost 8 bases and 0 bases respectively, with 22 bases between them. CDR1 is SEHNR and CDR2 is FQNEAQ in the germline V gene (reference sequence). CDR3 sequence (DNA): TGTGCCAGCGGATCAGTCCGGACGGCTGTAACTAACTATGGCTACACCTTC. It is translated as CASGSVRTAVTNYGYTF.

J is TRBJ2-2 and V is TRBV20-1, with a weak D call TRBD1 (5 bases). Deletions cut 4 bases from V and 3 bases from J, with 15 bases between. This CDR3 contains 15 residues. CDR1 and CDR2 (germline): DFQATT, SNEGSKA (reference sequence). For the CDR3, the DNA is TGCAGTGCTATCGATTCAGGGATGGACACCGGGGAGCTGTTTTTT. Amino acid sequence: CSAIDSGMDTGELFF.

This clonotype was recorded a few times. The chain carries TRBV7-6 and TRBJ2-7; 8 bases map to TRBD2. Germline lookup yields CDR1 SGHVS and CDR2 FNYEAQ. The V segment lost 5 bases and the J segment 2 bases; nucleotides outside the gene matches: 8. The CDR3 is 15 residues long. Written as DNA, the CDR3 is TGTGCCAGCAGCCGCGGGGGGTATTCCCCCTACGAGCAGTACTTC. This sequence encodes CASSRGGYSPYEQYF.

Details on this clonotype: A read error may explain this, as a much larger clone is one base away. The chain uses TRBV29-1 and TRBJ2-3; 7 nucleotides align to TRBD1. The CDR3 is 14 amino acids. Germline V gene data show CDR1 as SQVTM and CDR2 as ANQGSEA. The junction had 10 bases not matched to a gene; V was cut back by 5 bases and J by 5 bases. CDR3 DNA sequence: TGCAGCGTTTTCACAGGGGTTGCCAAAGATACGCAGTATTTT. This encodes CSVFTGVAKDTQYF.

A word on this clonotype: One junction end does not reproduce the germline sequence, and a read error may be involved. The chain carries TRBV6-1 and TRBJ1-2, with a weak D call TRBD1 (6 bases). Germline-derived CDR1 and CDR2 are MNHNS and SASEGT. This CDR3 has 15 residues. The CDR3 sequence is CASSDRLGGAYGYTF. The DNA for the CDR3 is TGTGCCAGCAGTGACCGACTCGGGGGGGCCTATGGATACACCTTC.

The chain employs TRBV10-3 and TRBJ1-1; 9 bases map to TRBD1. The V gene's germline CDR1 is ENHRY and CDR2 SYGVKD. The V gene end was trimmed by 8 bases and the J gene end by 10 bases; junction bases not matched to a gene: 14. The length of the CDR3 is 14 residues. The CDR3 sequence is CAIGDPGQGIGAFF. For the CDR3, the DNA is TGTGCCATCGGCGACCCGGGACAGGGAATAGGAGCTTTCTTT.

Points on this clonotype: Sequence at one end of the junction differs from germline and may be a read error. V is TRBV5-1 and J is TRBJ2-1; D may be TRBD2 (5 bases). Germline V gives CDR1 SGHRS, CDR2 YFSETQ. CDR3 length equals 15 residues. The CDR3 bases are TGCGCCAGCAGCTTGTCCGGGGTAACCTACAATGGGCAGTTCTTC. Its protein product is CASSLSGVTYNGQFF.

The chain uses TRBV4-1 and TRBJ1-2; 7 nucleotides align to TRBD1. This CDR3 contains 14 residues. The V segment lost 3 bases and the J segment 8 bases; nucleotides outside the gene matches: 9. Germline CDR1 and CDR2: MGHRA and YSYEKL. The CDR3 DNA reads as TGCGCCAGCAGCCAGGCCAGACAGGGTCTGGGCTACACCTTC. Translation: CASSQARQGLGYTF.

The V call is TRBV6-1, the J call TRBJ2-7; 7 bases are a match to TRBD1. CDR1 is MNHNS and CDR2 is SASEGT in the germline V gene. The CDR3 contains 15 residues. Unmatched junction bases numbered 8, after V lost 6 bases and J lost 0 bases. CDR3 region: CASRIGQEFSYEQYF. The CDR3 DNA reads TGTGCCAGCAGGATCGGACAGGAGTTCTCCTACGAGCAGTACTTC.

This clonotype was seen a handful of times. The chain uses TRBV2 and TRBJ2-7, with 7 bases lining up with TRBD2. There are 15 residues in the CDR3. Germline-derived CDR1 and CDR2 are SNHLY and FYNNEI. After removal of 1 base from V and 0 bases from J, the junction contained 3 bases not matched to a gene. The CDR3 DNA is TGTGCCAGCAGTGAAGGGCTAGCGGACTCCTACGAGCAGTACTTC. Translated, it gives CASSEGLADSYEQYF.

The CDR3 nucleotides are TGCGCCAGCAGCTCCCGGACTGGTTACAATGAGCAGTTCTTC. It is translated as CASSSRTGYNEQFF. V is TRBV5-1 and J is TRBJ2-1, with D possibly TRBD2 on 5 matching bases. Germline values: CDR1 SGHRS, CDR2 YFSETQ. V shed 3 bases and J shed 4 bases, with 11 bases lying between them. This CDR3 is 14 amino acids long.

The CDR3 DNA follows: TGTGCCAGCAGCCGCGCGGACCTTTCCTACGAGCAGTACTTC. Encoded protein: CASSRADLSYEQYF. The gene calls are TRBV5-4 and TRBJ2-7; no reliable D call. Germline V gene sequence: CDR1 SGHNT, CDR2 YYREEE (reference sequence). Deletions cut 4 bases from V and 1 base from J, with 12 bases between. This CDR3 is built from 14 residues.

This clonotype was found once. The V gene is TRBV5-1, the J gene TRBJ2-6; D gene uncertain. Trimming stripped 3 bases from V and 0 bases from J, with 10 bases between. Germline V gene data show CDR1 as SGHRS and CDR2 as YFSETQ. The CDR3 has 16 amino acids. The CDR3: CASSSGPSSGANVLTF. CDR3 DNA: TGCGCCAGCAGCTCCGGGCCAAGCTCTGGGGCCAACGTCCTGACTTTC.

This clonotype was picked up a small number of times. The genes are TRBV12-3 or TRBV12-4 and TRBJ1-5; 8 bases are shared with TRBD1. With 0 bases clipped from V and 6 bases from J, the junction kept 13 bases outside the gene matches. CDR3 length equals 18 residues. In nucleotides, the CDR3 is TGTGCCAGCAGTTTAGCCCTACAACAGGGGGTTTTTACTCAGCCCCAGCATTTT. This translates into CASSLALQQGVFTQPQHF.

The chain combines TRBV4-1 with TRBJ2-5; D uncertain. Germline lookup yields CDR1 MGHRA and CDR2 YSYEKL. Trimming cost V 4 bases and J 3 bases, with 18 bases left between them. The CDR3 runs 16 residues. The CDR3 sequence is CASSPRLLEIKETQYF. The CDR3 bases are TGCGCCAGCAGCCCCCGGTTGCTCGAGATAAAAGAGACCCAGTACTTC.

The CDR3 bases are TGTGCCACCAGTGATTTGGGTAGCGGGGGGGGTAATGAGCAGTTCTTC. Residues: CATSDLGSGGGNEQFF. The V call is TRBV24-1, the J call TRBJ2-1, with TRBD2 matching 11 bases. Losses at the gene ends were 0 bases for V and 7 bases for J; bases not matched to a gene: 4. CDR1 and CDR2 (germline): KGHDR, SFDVKD. The CDR3 loop spans 16 amino acids.